This TCR beta chain was captured by sequencing in a study of shared clonotypes between healthy human individuals. Repertoires were generated with immunoSEQ multiplex PCR, while TCRdb's copy carries only in-frame clones and drops some. The top ten hold approximately 1.7% of the sample, which has about 700,000 clones, around 72% seen once. Looked up from germline, CDR1 is SGHVS and CDR2 is FNYEAQ. This CDR3 region has 16 residues. The germline V and J ends were trimmed by 1 base and 5 bases, with 17 bases remaining between them. This TCR came from a woman in her 30s in good health. Sequencing input: memory CD4+ T cells sorted from blood. The sample's subset: CD45RA-negative fraction. The chain employs TRBV7-6 and TRBJ2-5; tentatively, D is TRBD1 (5 bases). The CDR3 is CASSLGNSQEIETQYF. In DNA form, the CDR3 reads TGTGCCAGCAGCTTAGGAAATTCACAGGAGATCGAGACCCAGTACTTC. The whole variable domain, remainder taken from reference TRBV7-6 and TRBJ2-5, is GAGVSQSPRYKVTKRGQDVALRCDPISGHVSLYWYRQALGQGPEFLTYFNYEAQQDKSGLPNDRFSAERPEGSISTLTIQRTEQRDSAMYRCASSLGNSQEIETQYFGPGTRLLVL.